The rows below give T cell receptor beta chains drawn from one sample of a study of regulatory T cells in long-lasting Graves disease. One entry per CDR3 protein, called by TCRdb with MiXCR from the multiplex PCR reads. This table holds roughly 360,000 distinct CDR3 sequences, around 23% found once. This material consisted of peripheral blood mononuclear cells (PBMCs), taken when the disease was refractory, from a patient treated with antithyroid drugs. Every receptor here comes from a woman aged 40 to 49 with Graves disease. The CDR3 runs from the conserved cysteine through the conserved F or W. The order of the fields is D gene, V gene, clone size, J gene, CDR3 DNA, CDR3 protein. D genes are given only for firm matches. Not all rows give a size; the values are once, few, many and, for expanded clones, a class.

NA	TRBV3-1	few	TRBJ2-5	TGTGCCAGCAGCCTACTTAGCCGGCTTCGAAGGGGCAGAGAGACCCAGTACTTC	CASSLLSRLRRGRETQYF
TRBD1	TRBV9	few	TRBJ2-7	TGTGCCAGCAGCGCGGGGGGACAGGGATCATACGAGCAGTACTTC	CASSAGGQGSYEQYF
TRBD1	TRBV29-1	many	TRBJ2-5	TGCAGCGTCTCACAGGGGGCGCGGGGAGAGACCCAGTACTTC	CSVSQGARGETQYF
TRBD1	TRBV11-2	many	TRBJ2-4	TGTGCCAGCAGCCCGAGGACCGGGACAGGGATACTTCAGTACTTC	CASSPRTGTGILQYF
TRBD2	TRBV11-2	few	TRBJ2-7	TGTGCCAGCAGTCCGGAGGGGCCAGCGGGACGCCTCGAGCAGTACTTC	CASSPEGPAGRLEQYF
NA	TRBV9	NA	TRBJ2-3	TGTGCCAGCAGCGACCGGGACTCCACAGATACGCAGTATTTT	CASSDRDSTDTQYF
NA	TRBV6-2/TRBV6-3	many	TRBJ1-1	TGTGCCAGCATGGTGAGGGGCCTTGAAGCTTTCTTT	CASMVRGLEAFF
NA	TRBV18	few	TRBJ1-1	TGTGCCAGCTCACCAGGGGCGCGGAACACTGAAGCTTTCTTT	CASSPGARNTEAFF
TRBD2	TRBV20-1	few	TRBJ2-7	TGCAGTGCTAGGACTAGCGGGACCAACTCCTACGAGCAGTACTTC	CSARTSGTNSYEQYF
NA	TRBV7-8	once	TRBJ2-1	TGTGCCAGCAGCCCGCAGGGGGGGAACAATGAGCAGTTCTTC	CASSPQGGNNEQFF
NA	TRBV20-1	NA	TRBJ2-5	TGCAGTGCTCCCGAGGCGCAGTGGTACCAAGAGACCCAGTACTTC	CSAPEAQWYQETQYF
NA	TRBV24-1	NA	TRBJ2-1	TGTGCCACCAGTGATCAAACGGGACCGATATACAATGAGCAGTTCTTC	CATSDQTGPIYNEQFF
NA	TRBV28	many	TRBJ1-2	TGTGCCAGCACCTTACAGGGCCTAGCTAACTATGGCTACACCTTC	CASTLQGLANYGYTF
NA	TRBV19	NA	TRBJ1-2	TGTGCCAGTAGTGCAGGGTTCCATCTCGGCTACACCTTC	CASSAGFHLGYTF
NA	TRBV20-1	few	TRBJ1-3	TGCAGTGCGAGGGCTTGGACACCGCCTGGAAACACCATATATTTT	CSARAWTPPGNTIYF
NA	TRBV7-8	many	TRBJ2-5	TGTGCCAGCAGCTTAGCGGATGGGACCCAGTACTTC	CASSLADGTQYF
TRBD1	TRBV28	many	TRBJ2-2	TGTGCCAGCAGTTTATCCCCGGACAGGGTGTTCACCGGGGAGCTGTTTTTT	CASSLSPDRVFTGELFF
TRBD1	TRBV29-1	NA	TRBJ2-2	TGCAGCGTTTCAGGACAGGGGGTTTCCGGGGAGCTGTTTTTT	CSVSGQGVSGELFF
TRBD2	TRBV10-3	many	TRBJ2-5	TGTGCCATCGCCTTGGGAGGGCCCCAAGAGACCCAGTACTTC	CAIALGGPQETQYF
TRBD1	TRBV19	NA	TRBJ1-2	TGTGCCAGTCAAAGGACAGGGGGCGGTGGCTACACCTTC	CASQRTGGGGYTF
NA	TRBV10-3	NA	TRBJ2-5	TGTGCCATCAGTGAGGGACAGAAAGAGACCCAGTACTTC	CAISEGQKETQYF
NA	TRBV2	many	TRBJ1-5	TGTGCCAGCAGTCAAGACACCCATTGGGGTCAGCCCCAGCATTTT	CASSQDTHWGQPQHF
NA	TRBV15	NA	TRBJ2-1	TGTGCCACCAGCCCGACAGCCATACCCTACAATGAGCAGTTCTTC	CATSPTAIPYNEQFF
TRBD2	TRBV7-3	NA	TRBJ2-1	TGTGCCAGCAGCTTAGGCGGGAGCCCATACAATGAGCAGTTCTTC	CASSLGGSPYNEQFF
TRBD2	TRBV11-3	few	TRBJ2-1	TGTGCCAGCAGCCTTCTAGCGGGACTAAACAATGAGCAGTTCTTC	CASSLLAGLNNEQFF
NA	TRBV10-1	few	TRBJ2-7	TGCGCCAGCAGCTTATCAAACGCAGGTCGAGGCGAGCAGTACTTC	CASSLSNAGRGEQYF
NA	TRBV19	NA	TRBJ2-7	TGTGCCAGTAGTATGAACCACGAGCAGTACTTC	CASSMNHEQYF
TRBD1	TRBV27	many	TRBJ2-2	TGTGCCAGCAGTTTATTTTCGGGACAGGGCCCCGGGGAGCTGTTTTTT	CASSLFSGQGPGELFF
NA	TRBV28	many	TRBJ1-1	TGTGCCAGCAGTTCCCTCGACTCAGTGAACACTGAAGCTTTCTTT	CASSSLDSVNTEAFF
NA	TRBV28	NA	TRBJ2-1	TGTGCCAGCAGAGTAGGAGTTCGGGGTGAGCAGTTCTTC	CASRVGVRGEQFF
NA	TRBV19	few	TRBJ1-3	TGTGCCAGTAGCATATCATCAGGATTCCTCAACTCTGGAAACACCATATATTTT	CASSISSGFLNSGNTIYF
NA	TRBV14	NA	TRBJ2-2	TGTGCCAGCAGCCAAGGGGACCCCGGGGAGCTGTTTTTT	CASSQGDPGELFF
NA	TRBV20-1	NA	TRBJ2-7	TGCAGTGCCACCACAGGGTCGAGGTCCTACGAGCAGTACTTC	CSATTGSRSYEQYF
NA	TRBV6-1	NA	TRBJ1-2	TGTGCCAGCAGTAAGGGCGCGCGGTATGGCTACACCTTC	CASSKGARYGYTF
NA	TRBV11-2	NA	TRBJ1-3	TGTGCCAGCAGCTCCAGCGGACCGTACGGAAACACCATATATTTT	CASSSSGPYGNTIYF
NA	TRBV28	few	TRBJ2-1	TGTGCCAGCAGAGAACCCGGGAATGAGCAGTTCTTC	CASREPGNEQFF
NA	TRBV7-8	few	TRBJ2-1	TGTGCCAGCAGCGAACAGGGCTGGGGTCTCTACAATGAGCAGTTCTTC	CASSEQGWGLYNEQFF
NA	TRBV30	few	TRBJ2-5	TGTGCCTCCACCCGGACTAGTAAGGGGGAGACCCAGTGCTTC	CASTRTSKGETQCF
TRBD2	TRBV20-1	once	TRBJ2-1	TGCAGTGCCAGCTGGACTAGCGGGAAGGGAGGCAATGAGCAGTTCTTC	CSASWTSGKGGNEQFF